This T cell receptor (beta chain) is drawn from a study of blood T cells in healthy people across ages. As for the study in general: Template switching caught about one barcoded beta molecule for each two T cells.

Study-wide results and limits: Naive CD4+ cells and diversity were both higher in long-lived donors than in aged donors. Across samples, TCR beta diversity tracked strongly with naive T cell percentage.

This clonotype came up a few times. The antigen remains undetermined. The germline V gene encodes CDR1 MNHEY and CDR2 SVGAGI. CDR3 length: 16 residues. Alongside a J-beta primer mix, a sample-barcoded 5' primer served in a second PCR lasting roughly 7 to 11 cycles. Each of the cDNA molecules was tagged by a template-switch adaptor with 12 random nucleotides. TCRdb processed the 5' RACE reads anew with MiXCR; each CDR3 protein has one entry. This sample yields about 1.8 million distinct CDR3 sequences, of which around 50% are seen a single time; approximately 2% belongs to the top ten. This rearrangement joins TRBV6-5 to TRBJ2-4; no definite D call. The J call may be mistaken, given a closer DNA end match to TRBJ2-7. Sequencing was performed on blood. This clonotype originated in a middle-aged woman in good health. CDR3 in amino acids: CASSYSGSAVYYEQYF. CDR3 bases: TGTGCCAGCAGTTACTCTGGGTCGGCGGTATATTACGAGCAGTACTTC.